Below, 2 T cell receptor beta chains from the same sample are listed, as sequenced in a study of blood T cell repertoires in COVID-19. Produced via immunoSEQ multiplex PCR; TCRdb's table is partial and in-frame only. The data show 50,000 to 70,000 clones, about four fifths seen once. Material: peripheral blood. All receptors come from a man older than 75 with COVID-19, enrolled during active disease.

The chain carries TRBV28 and TRBJ1-4, with unresolved D. The ends were cut back, 3 bases at V and 0 bases at J, with 14 bases in the middle. Germline V gene data show CDR1 as MDHEN and CDR2 as SYDVKM. The CDR3 totals 17 residues. The CDR3, as DNA: TGTGCCAGCAGTTTCATTTGGGAGTCCGCAACTAATGAAAAACTGTTTTTT. The encoded protein is CASSFIWESATNEKLFF.

The chain uses TRBV19 and TRBJ1-5; 7 bases match TRBD1. The CDR3 is 13 residues long. The trim removed 10 bases at V and 4 bases at J, leaving 7 bases unmatched. Per the germline V gene, CDR1 is LNHDA and CDR2 is SQIVND (reference sequence). CDR3 amino acids: CATSDRSNQPQHF. Here the CDR3 DNA reads TGTGCCACCTCGGACAGGAGTAATCAGCCCCAGCATTTT.